These 29 T cell receptor beta chains were sequenced from one sample in a study of blood T cell repertoires in COVID-19. The protocol was immunoSEQ multiplex PCR, while the TCRdb copy is restricted to in-frame clones and leaves out a portion. This sample carries about 380,000 clones, about 88% of them seen once, and the ten largest clones take more than 0.95%. Sequencing was carried out using PBMCs or T cells enriched from blood (not recorded which). The receptor set was obtained from a woman younger than 30 who had recovered from COVID-19.

This clone was seen only a few times. The chain carries TRBV14 and TRBJ1-4, with 8 bases that match TRBD1. CDR3 length: 15 residues. Germline CDR1 and CDR2: SGHDN and FVKESK. J gave up 5 bases and V 0 bases, and 2 bases lay outside the gene matches. CDR3 nucleotide sequence: TGTGCCAGCAGCCAAGATCAGGGGGCAAATGAAAAACTGTTTTTT. Amino acid sequence: CASSQDQGANEKLFF.

This chain joins TRBV7-8 and TRBJ1-2, with 9 bases fitting TRBD1. J was trimmed by 8 bases and V by 1 base; bases with no gene match: 5. Germline V lookup: CDR1 SGHVS, CDR2 FQNEAQ. This CDR3 comprises 14 residues. CDR3 nucleotide sequence: TGTGCCAGCAGCTTAGTACAGGGGGCCGGGGGCTACACCTTC. It yields the protein CASSLVQGAGGYTF.

V and J are TRBV18 and TRBJ1-6, with a tentative D call TRBD1 (6 bases). Germline CDR1 reads KGHSH; CDR2 reads LQKENI. The ends were cut back, 0 bases at V and 7 bases at J, with 10 bases in the middle. This CDR3 has 15 residues. CDR3 DNA: TGTGCCAGCTCACCACCCCCAGGGGCCAATTCACCCCTCCACTTT. Encoded protein: CASSPPPGANSPLHF. Filled out from reference TRBV18 and TRBJ1-6, the complete variable domain reads NAGVMQNPRHLVRRRGQEARLRCSPMKGHSHVYWYRQLPEEGLKFMVYLQKENIIDESGMPKERFSAEFPKEGPSILRIQQVVRGDSAAYFCASSPPPGANSPLHFGNGTRLTVT.

The rearrangement joins TRBV7-3 to TRBJ2-3, with D perhaps TRBD2 (6 bases). The V gene's germline CDR1 is SGHTA and CDR2 FQGTGA. CDR3 length: 16 residues. Trimming pared 5 bases from V and 6 bases from J, leaving 21 bases between. The CDR3 bases are TGTGCCAGCAGCCCCCGCGTTGGGACTCAGGCTGATACGCAGTATTTT. This translates into CASSPRVGTQADTQYF.

This chain links TRBV7-2 with TRBJ1-1, with a tentative D call TRBD1 (5 bases). Germline V gives CDR1 SGHTA, CDR2 FQGNSA. The CDR3 sequence is 14 residues long. The V end lost 3 bases, the J end lost 8 bases, and 16 bases lay between the germline ends. CDR3 sequence (DNA): TGTGCCAGCAGCTTCAATCCAGGGTCGCTGGAAGCTTTCTTT. The encoded protein is CASSFNPGSLEAFF.

Of note for this clone: Distinct nucleotide sequences in the sample also encode this CDR3. The chain has TRBV3-1 (or the pseudogene TRBV3-2) and TRBJ1-1, with D tentatively TRBD1 (6 bases). Germline V gene sequence: CDR1 LGHDT, CDR2 YNNKEL (reference sequence). The V end was cut by 3 bases, the J end by 7 bases, with 9 bases between. The CDR3 consists of 12 residues. The CDR3 DNA sequence: TGTGCCAGCAGCCAGGTGGACAGTGAAGCTTTCTTT. It encodes CASSQVDSEAFF.

This chain joins TRBV7-2 and TRBJ2-5, with TRBD2 matching over 11 bases. The CDR3 runs to 15 residues. The junction had 2 bases not matched to a gene; V was cut back by 4 bases and J by 1 base. Germline V gives CDR1 SGHTA, CDR2 FQGNSA. The CDR3 bases are TGTGCCAGCAGCTCGGGACTAGCGGCCCAAGAGACCCAGTACTTC. It yields the protein CASSSGLAAQETQYF.

The gene calls are TRBV6-5 and TRBJ2-2; TRBD1 matches at 9 bases. CDR1 and CDR2 (germline): MNHEY, SVGAGI. This CDR3 is built from 16 residues. V shed 2 bases and J 6 bases; nucleotides not matched to a gene: 7. The CDR3 DNA follows: TGTGCCAGCAGTTACACAAGGGACAGGGCGGCCGGGGAGCTGTTTTTT. This codes for CASSYTRDRAAGELFF.

V and J are TRBV30 and TRBJ1-2; a weak D match, TRBD1 (6 bases). Deletions cut 0 bases from V and 1 base from J, with 12 bases between. The CDR3 spans 15 residues. Germline-derived CDR1 and CDR2 are GTSNPN and SVGIG (reference sequence). The CDR3 is CAWSVVDRRNYGYTF. The CDR3 DNA reads as TGTGCCTGGAGTGTAGTGGACAGACGTAACTATGGCTACACCTTC. The entire variable domain, with the rest obtained from reference TRBV30 and TRBJ1-2, is as follows: SQTIHQWPATLVQPVGSPLSLECTVEGTSNPNLYWYRQAAGRGLQLLFYSVGIGQISSEVPQNLSASRPQDRQFILSSKKLLLSDSGFYLCAWSVVDRRNYGYTFGSGTRLTVV.

The chain is built from TRBV12-3 or TRBV12-4 and TRBJ2-7; D gene unclear. This CDR3 has 11 residues. Trimming left V 3 bases short and J 6 bases short, with 6 bases between. CDR3 residues: CASSFGPEQYF. The CDR3 DNA is TGTGCCAGCAGTTTTGGGCCCGAGCAGTACTTC.

The chain uses TRBV5-1 and TRBJ2-1; unclear D gene. CDR3 length: 13 residues. Trimming took off 0 bases at V and 5 bases at J, with 6 bases between the two ends. Germline assignment: CDR1 SGHRS and CDR2 YFSETQ. CDR3 residues: CASSLGSNNEQFF. In DNA, the CDR3 is TGCGCCAGCAGCTTGGGGTCTAACAATGAGCAGTTCTTC. Supplemented by reference TRBV5-1 and TRBJ2-1, the full variable domain reads KAGVTQTPRYLIKTRGQQVTLSCSPISGHRSVSWYQQTPGQGLQFLFEYFSETQRNKGNFPGRFSGRQFSNSRSEMNVSTLELGDSALYLCASSLGSNNEQFFGPGTRLTVL.

The chain combines TRBV10-2 with TRBJ1-3; tentatively, D is TRBD1 (5 bases). Germline V CDR1 and CDR2: WSHSY, SAAADI. Trimming took 6 bases from V and 1 from J, leaving 10 bases between them. This CDR3 has 14 amino acids. CDR3 DNA sequence: TGCGCCAGCAGGGCCAGGGTGTCTGGAAACACCATATATTTT. This gives the protein CASRARVSGNTIYF.

This chain joins TRBV3-1 (or the pseudogene TRBV3-2) and TRBJ1-2; 7 nucleotides line up with TRBD1. CDR1 is LGHDT, CDR2 YNNKEL, per germline (reference sequence). The CDR3 contains 17 residues. V shed 1 base, J shed 1 base, and the junction held 9 bases outside the gene matches. The CDR3 region is CASSQATGTVINYGYTF. The CDR3 DNA follows: TGTGCCAGCAGCCAAGCAACGGGGACAGTGATTAACTATGGCTACACCTTC.

The CDR3 coding sequence is TGTGCCAGCAGTTTATTGGTTCAGGGGTTGACTGAAGCTTTCTTT. Amino acid sequence: CASSLLVQGLTEAFF. The V gene is TRBV27, the J gene TRBJ1-1; D is perhaps TRBD1 (6 bases). V was cut by 1 base and J by 5 bases, with 14 bases left in between. The CDR3 is made up of 15 amino acids. CDR1 and CDR2 from the germline V gene are MNHEY and SMNVEV (reference sequence).

The genes are TRBV9 and TRBJ2-1; D possibly corresponds to TRBD1 (6 bases). The V gene's germline CDR1 is SGDLS and CDR2 YYNGEE. V was trimmed by 1 base and J by 4 bases, leaving 18 bases between them. The CDR3 consists of 17 residues. The CDR3 DNA is TGTGCCAGCAGCGTAACGCCCCACCGAGGACAGTACAATGAGCAGTTCTTC. It yields the protein CASSVTPHRGQYNEQFF.

The chain employs TRBV2 and TRBJ2-3; D remains unclear. Germline-derived CDR1 and CDR2 are SNHLY and FYNNEI. This CDR3 comprises 14 residues. V gave up 5 bases and J gave up 2 bases, with 11 bases separating them. CDR3 protein: CASSLDKITDTQYF. CDR3 coding DNA: TGTGCCAGCAGTCTCGACAAAATCACAGATACGCAGTATTTT.

This chain uses TRBV5-1 with TRBJ1-1; 7 nucleotides match TRBD1. The CDR3 loop spans 14 amino acids. Trimming took 5 bases from V and 3 from J; bases not matched to a gene: 7. From germline, CDR1 is SGHRS and CDR2 YFSETQ. The CDR3 bases are TGCGCCAGCAGACAAATGCAGGGGGACACTGAAGCTTTCTTT. This gives the protein CASRQMQGDTEAFF.

The chain carries TRBV2 and TRBJ1-6; D is perhaps TRBD1 (5 bases). The V end lost 3 bases, the J end lost 10 bases, and 16 bases lay between the germline ends. Germline V gene lookup returns CDR1 SNHLY and CDR2 FYNNEI. This CDR3 is built from 15 residues. The CDR3 DNA is TGTGCCAGCAGTGATGATGCAGGGATCGGGTCACCCCTCCACTTT. It translates to CASSDDAGIGSPLHF.

V is TRBV4-1 and J is TRBJ2-7; 7 bases align to TRBD1. Per the germline V gene, CDR1 is MGHRA and CDR2 is YSYEKL. With V trimmed by 1 base and J by 0 bases, 3 bases remained unmatched. The length of the CDR3 is 15 residues. The CDR3 DNA reads TGCGCCAGCAGCCAAGGACAGGGCGGCTCCTACGAGCAGTACTTC. This codes for CASSQGQGGSYEQYF.

Details on this clone: Distinct nucleotide sequences in the sample also encode this CDR3. In DNA, the CDR3 is TGTGCCAGCAGTTCACCGACAGGGCAATCTTACGAGCAGTACTTC. This gives the protein CASSSPTGQSYEQYF. The V call is TRBV28, the J call TRBJ2-7; 7 bases agree with TRBD1. V was clipped by 4 bases and J by 4 bases; unmatched bases: 10. The CDR3 length is 15 residues. Germline CDR1 MDHEN, CDR2 SYDVKM.

V gene TRBV5-6 combines with J gene TRBJ1-1; 8 positions agree with TRBD1. The J segment lost 1 base and the V segment lost 0 bases, leaving 2 bases of the junction unmatched. From germline, CDR1 is SGHDT and CDR2 YYEEEE. This CDR3 has 15 residues. The CDR3 sequence is CASSLAGGGNTEAFF. DNA of the CDR3: TGTGCCAGCAGCTTGGCAGGGGGCGGGAACACTGAAGCTTTCTTT. The complete variable domain, with remaining parts taken from reference TRBV5-6 and TRBJ1-1, reads DAGVTQSPTHLIKTRGQQVTLRCSPKSGHDTVSWYQQALGQGPQFIFQYYEEEERQRGNFPDRFSGHQFPNYSSELNVNALLLGDSALYLCASSLAGGGNTEAFFGQGTRLTVV.

The chain is built from TRBV3-1 (or the pseudogene TRBV3-2) and TRBJ2-7; TRBD2 matches 13 bases. The junction had 5 bases not matched to a gene; V was cut back by 4 bases and J by 5 bases. Germline V CDR1 and CDR2: LGHDT, YNNKEL (reference sequence). The CDR3 has 15 residues. The DNA for the CDR3 is TGTGCCAGCAGCCCCTTACTAGCGGGGGGGCACGAGCAGTACTTC. Its protein is CASSPLLAGGHEQYF.

The chain links TRBV7-2 to TRBJ2-1; 11 bases line up with TRBD2. The V and J ends lost 1 base and 8 bases, in that order; junction bases with no gene match: 4. This CDR3 is built from 15 residues. Germline V CDR1 and CDR2: SGHTA, FQGNSA. The CDR3 here is CASSLVAGGSYEQFF. The CDR3 coding sequence is TGTGCCAGCAGCTTAGTAGCGGGGGGGAGCTATGAGCAGTTCTTC.

In DNA, the CDR3 is TGCGCCAGCTCCCAGACAGGGTTGGGAAAACTGTTTTTT. Its translation is CASSQTGLGKLFF. This rearrangement joins TRBV4-1 to TRBJ1-4; 7 nucleotides align to TRBD1. Germline assignment: CDR1 MGHRA and CDR2 YSYEKL. CDR3 length equals 13 residues. V shed 8 bases and J 10 bases; nucleotides not matched to a gene: 10.

Comments on this clone: Distinct nucleotide sequences in the sample also encode this CDR3. The chain links TRBV28 to TRBJ2-7; 9 nucleotides align to TRBD1. V lost 3 bases and J lost 5; bases outside the gene matches: 8. The CDR3 covers 15 residues. Germline CDR1 is MDHEN and CDR2 is SYDVKM. Here the CDR3 reads CASSFPGQGFHEQYF. CDR3 sequence (DNA): TGTGCCAGCAGTTTTCCGGGACAGGGATTCCACGAGCAGTACTTC.

V gene TRBV6-5 combines with J gene TRBJ2-3; D perhaps matches TRBD2 (7 bases). V was cut by 6 bases and J by 0 bases, with 10 bases left in between. This CDR3 is 14 amino acids long. CDR1 and CDR2 (germline): MNHEY, SVGAGI. The CDR3 DNA follows: TGTGCCAGCAGGGGGAGGGGGAGCACAGATACGCAGTATTTT. This translates into CASRGRGSTDTQYF.

This sequence joins TRBV9 and TRBJ2-2, with TRBD2 as a possible D gene (7 bases). V lost 6 bases and J 2 bases, leaving 17 bases between the germline ends. Per the germline V gene, CDR1 is SGDLS and CDR2 is YYNGEE. This CDR3 comprises 16 residues. CDR3 coding DNA: TGTGCCAGCACCGCCGGGGGCGGGGGTAACACCGGGGAGCTGTTTTTT. Translating it yields CASTAGGGGNTGELFF.

The chain links TRBV4-3 to TRBJ1-1; unclear D gene. Germline V gene lookup returns CDR1 LGHNA and CDR2 YSLEER. Trimming left V 2 bases short and J 0 bases short, with 10 bases between. This CDR3 spans 15 amino acids. CDR3 in amino acids: CASSQIVGMNTEAFF. The DNA for the CDR3 is TGCGCCAGCAGCCAAATAGTCGGTATGAACACTGAAGCTTTCTTT.

The gene calls are TRBV7-6 and TRBJ2-2; the match to TRBD2 covers 11 bases. This CDR3 spans 16 amino acids. Looked up from germline, CDR1 is SGHVS and CDR2 is FNYEAQ. The junction had 1 base not matched to a gene; V was cut back by 0 bases and J by 4 bases. The CDR3 is CASSLASGGVTGELFF. The CDR3 DNA reads TGTGCCAGCAGCTTAGCTAGCGGGGGGGTCACCGGGGAGCTGTTTTTT.